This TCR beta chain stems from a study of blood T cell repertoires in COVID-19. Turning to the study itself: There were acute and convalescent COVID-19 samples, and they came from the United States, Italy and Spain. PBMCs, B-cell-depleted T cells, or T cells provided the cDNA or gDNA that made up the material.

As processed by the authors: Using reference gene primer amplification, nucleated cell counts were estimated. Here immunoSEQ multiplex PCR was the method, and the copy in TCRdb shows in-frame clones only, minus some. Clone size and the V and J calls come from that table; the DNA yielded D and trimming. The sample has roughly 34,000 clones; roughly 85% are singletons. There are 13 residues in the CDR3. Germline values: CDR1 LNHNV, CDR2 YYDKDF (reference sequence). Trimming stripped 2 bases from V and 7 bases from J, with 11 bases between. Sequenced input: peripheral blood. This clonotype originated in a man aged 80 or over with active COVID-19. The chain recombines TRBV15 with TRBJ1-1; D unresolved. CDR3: CATSRRVDIEAFF. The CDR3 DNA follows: TGTGCCACCAGCAGAAGAGTCGACATTGAAGCTTTCTTT.